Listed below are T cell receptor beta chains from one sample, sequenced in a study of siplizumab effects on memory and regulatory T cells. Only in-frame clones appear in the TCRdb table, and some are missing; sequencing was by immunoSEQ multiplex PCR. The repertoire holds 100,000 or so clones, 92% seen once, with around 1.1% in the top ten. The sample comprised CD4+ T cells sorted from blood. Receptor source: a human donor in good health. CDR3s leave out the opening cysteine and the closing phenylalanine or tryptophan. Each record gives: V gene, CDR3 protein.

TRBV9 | ASSVGADSRTGELF
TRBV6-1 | ASSANAPGLTNEKLF
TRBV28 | ASISGGGGWSYT
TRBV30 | AWGRKRTDTQY
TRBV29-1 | SGDSASGTHNEQF
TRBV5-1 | ASSLTGNQETQY
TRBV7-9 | ASSLQPGGDEQF
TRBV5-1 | ASSLQGSRNEQF
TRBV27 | ASSLRRLSTDTQY
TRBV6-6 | ASALRAGANYGYT